This TCR beta chain appears in the sequencing data of a study of T cell changes during pregnancy in multiple sclerosis. Assay: immunoSEQ multiplex PCR; the TCRdb copy retains only in-frame clones and omits some. The sample includes around 43,000 clones, 80% to 90% seen only once; the top ten take roughly 1.2%. Germline CDR1 reads MGHRA; CDR2 reads YSYEKL. The CDR3 totals 14 residues. Deletions cut 5 bases from V and 6 bases from J, with 13 bases between. The source was CD4+ T cells from peripheral blood mononuclear cells, collected in the first trimester of pregnancy. The sequence derives from a female donor with multiple sclerosis, enrolled in a pregnancy study. J is TRBJ1-4 and V is TRBV4-1; TRBD1 might be the D (6 bases). The CDR3 DNA sequence: TGCGCCAGCAGCAAAGGCAGGGGCGATGAAAAACTGTTTTTT. Protein: CASSKGRGDEKLFF.